Listed below are T cell receptor beta chains from one sample, sequenced in a study of cytomegalovirus exposure and HLA in healthy donors. Measured with immunoSEQ multiplex PCR; TCRdb has only the in-frame clones, and not every one. This repertoire shows around 150,000 clones, about 88% found once; its top ten account for almost 3%. Sequencing input: PBMCs. These receptors came from a man between 18 and 35 years old in good health and CMV-seronegative. CDR3s include the opening cysteine and the closing phenylalanine or tryptophan. D genes are given only for firm matches. Not every row has a clone size; where given, it reads once, few, many or a size class.

DNA: TGTGCCAGCAGCACACTAGCGGGAGTCACAGATACGCAGTATTTT
CDR3: CASSTLAGVTDTQYF
J: TRBJ2-3
V: TRBV2
D: TRBD2
size: -

DNA: TGTGCCACCAGCAGAGAACACGACTACTCTGGAAACACCATATATTTT
CDR3: CATSREHDYSGNTIYF
J: TRBJ1-3
V: TRBV15
D: -
size: -

DNA: TGTGCCTGGATGGAGGGGAATGGCTACACCTTC
CDR3: CAWMEGNGYTF
J: TRBJ1-2
V: TRBV30
D: -
size: -

DNA: TGTGCCAGCAGTTTACCCGGACAGCTCTACGAGCAGTACTTC
CDR3: CASSLPGQLYEQYF
J: TRBJ2-7
V: TRBV28
D: -
size: -

DNA: TGCGCCAGCAGAAAAGGGGGTCCTGACAATGAGCAGTTCTTC
CDR3: CASRKGGPDNEQFF
J: TRBJ2-1
V: TRBV5-1
D: -
size: -

DNA: TGTGCCAGCAGCTTATACCTAGCGGGAGATCTTACCGGGGAGCTGTTTTTT
CDR3: CASSLYLAGDLTGELFF
J: TRBJ2-2
V: TRBV7-2
D: TRBD2
size: -

DNA: TGTGCCAGCAGCAAAGCCTATCCTTTC
CDR3: CASSKAYPF
J: TRBJ1-2
V: TRBV21-1
D: -
size: -

DNA: TGTGCCAGCAGCCCCGCCCTGGGACAGGGGAACACTGAAGCTTTCTTT
CDR3: CASSPALGQGNTEAFF
J: TRBJ1-1
V: TRBV7-9
D: TRBD1
size: -

DNA: TGTGCCAGCAGCAAAGAGGTCGCAGGTTCCAACTCCTACGAGCAGTACTTC
CDR3: CASSKEVAGSNSYEQYF
J: TRBJ2-7
V: TRBV21-1
D: -
size: -

DNA: TGTGCCACCAGCGCGCGCACAGGGTCTGGCTACACCTTC
CDR3: CATSARTGSGYTF
J: TRBJ1-2
V: TRBV15
D: -
size: few

DNA: TGTGCCTGGAGCGGAGACAGGGCATCTGGAAACACCATATATTTT
CDR3: CAWSGDRASGNTIYF
J: TRBJ1-3
V: TRBV30
D: TRBD1
size: -

DNA: TGTGCCAGCAGTTACTCAATTTGGGGAGGCTATGGCTACACCTTC
CDR3: CASSYSIWGGYGYTF
J: TRBJ1-2
V: TRBV6-5
D: -
size: -

DNA: TGTGCCAGCAGCCAGCTGACAGGAACCAATAATTCACCCCTCCACTTT
CDR3: CASSQLTGTNNSPLHF
J: TRBJ1-6
V: TRBV4-2
D: -
size: -

DNA: TGTGCCAGCAGTCTGACAGGGGGCTACGAGCAGTACTTC
CDR3: CASSLTGGYEQYF
J: TRBJ2-7
V: TRBV27
D: TRBD1
size: -

DNA: TGTGCCAGCTCGCCTGGTCAGGGGGCTCGCGAGCAGTACTTC
CDR3: CASSPGQGAREQYF
J: TRBJ2-7
V: TRBV18
D: TRBD1
size: -

DNA: TGTGCCAGCAGCTTATGGCGGGGAGGCACTGAAGCTTTCTTT
CDR3: CASSLWRGGTEAFF
J: TRBJ1-1
V: TRBV7-9
D: -
size: -

DNA: TGTGCCGGCAAAGGCCGGGAGGACGGAGACCGGGAGCTGTTTTTT
CDR3: CAGKGREDGDRELFF
J: TRBJ2-2
V: TRBV28
D: TRBD2
size: -

DNA: TGTGCCAGCAGCCCACGGTCTAGCGGGGGCCTGGACGAGCAGTACTTC
CDR3: CASSPRSSGGLDEQYF
J: TRBJ2-7
V: TRBV7-2
D: TRBD2
size: -

DNA: TGTGCCAGCAGCTTGGCCGGCGCCAGGGAGACCCAGTACTTC
CDR3: CASSLAGARETQYF
J: TRBJ2-5
V: TRBV5-6
D: -
size: once

DNA: TGTGCCAGCATTCCCAGCGGGTCGCACAATGAGCAGTTCTTC
CDR3: CASIPSGSHNEQFF
J: TRBJ2-1
V: TRBV28
D: -
size: -

DNA: TGCGCCAGCAGCTGGAAACAGACGAACACTGAAGCTTTCTTT
CDR3: CASSWKQTNTEAFF
J: TRBJ1-1
V: TRBV5-1
D: -
size: -

DNA: TGTGCCAGCAGCGTACGAAACGAGCCAGATACGCAGTATTTT
CDR3: CASSVRNEPDTQYF
J: TRBJ2-3
V: TRBV9
D: -
size: -

DNA: TGCGCCAGCAGCGATCTCGGACAGGGTGTGTACGAGCAGTACTTC
CDR3: CASSDLGQGVYEQYF
J: TRBJ2-7
V: TRBV5-1
D: TRBD1
size: -

DNA: TGCGCCAGCAGCTCACAGGGGGCGGGGGACACTGAAGCTTTCTTT
CDR3: CASSSQGAGDTEAFF
J: TRBJ1-1
V: TRBV5-1
D: TRBD1
size: -

DNA: TGTGCCAGCAGTTCCGCCGGGACAGGGGTACAGCCCCAGCATTTT
CDR3: CASSSAGTGVQPQHF
J: TRBJ1-5
V: TRBV6-5
D: TRBD1
size: -

DNA: TGTGCCAGCAGCTTAGGGATGTCAGGGGCCTATGGCTACACCTTC
CDR3: CASSLGMSGAYGYTF
J: TRBJ1-2
V: TRBV7-8
D: -
size: -

DNA: TGTGCCAGCAGCTACGACAGGGGTTACAATGAGCAGTTCTTC
CDR3: CASSYDRGYNEQFF
J: TRBJ2-1
V: TRBV7-2
D: TRBD1
size: -

DNA: TGTGCCAGCAGTAAGACAGGGGCGTTTACTCAGCCCCAGCATTTT
CDR3: CASSKTGAFTQPQHF
J: TRBJ1-5
V: TRBV2
D: TRBD1
size: medium-sized

DNA: TGTGCCAGCAGCCGGGACACCCGGGCCGGGGAGCTGTTTTTT
CDR3: CASSRDTRAGELFF
J: TRBJ2-2
V: TRBV11-2
D: -
size: -

DNA: TGTGCCAGCAGTGAAAATGGGGGCCCTGGAAACACCATATATTTT
CDR3: CASSENGGPGNTIYF
J: TRBJ1-3
V: TRBV6-1
D: -
size: once

DNA: TGTGCCAGCAGCGTCGCGGGGCGCACAGATACGCAGTATTTT
CDR3: CASSVAGRTDTQYF
J: TRBJ2-3
V: TRBV7-6
D: -
size: -

DNA: TGCGCCAGCAGTGAGGGGGGCGAGGGAAGTCAGCCCCAGCATTTT
CDR3: CASSEGGEGSQPQHF
J: TRBJ1-5
V: TRBV10-2
D: -
size: -

DNA: TGTGCCAGCAGCTTTCGGGATCAGCCCCAGCATTTT
CDR3: CASSFRDQPQHF
J: TRBJ1-5
V: TRBV5-4
D: -
size: -

DNA: TGTGCCAGCAGTTTCTTGCAGGGGAATGAGCAGTTCTTC
CDR3: CASSFLQGNEQFF
J: TRBJ2-1
V: TRBV28
D: -
size: -

DNA: TGTGCCACCAGGAGACTAGCGGGAGTCCGGGGTGAGCAGTTCTTC
CDR3: CATRRLAGVRGEQFF
J: TRBJ2-1
V: TRBV27
D: TRBD2
size: -

DNA: TGTGCCAGCAGTTACTCGACACAGGGAGCGGGATCACCCCTCCACTTT
CDR3: CASSYSTQGAGSPLHF
J: TRBJ1-6
V: TRBV6-5
D: -
size: -

DNA: TGTGCCAGCAGTGCGTCGGGACAGGGTAACAATGAGCAGTTCTTC
CDR3: CASSASGQGNNEQFF
J: TRBJ2-1
V: TRBV6-5
D: TRBD1
size: once

DNA: TGTGCCAGCAGCTTCACGAGCGGGATTTCCTACGAGCAGTACTTC
CDR3: CASSFTSGISYEQYF
J: TRBJ2-7
V: TRBV7-2
D: TRBD2
size: -

DNA: TGTGCCAGCACTACCCGGGGAGCTACCATGTACTTC
CDR3: CASTTRGATMYF
J: TRBJ2-7
V: TRBV6-5
D: -
size: -

DNA: TGTGCCAGCAGTTATGCGGGGGGGGAACAGCCCCAGCATTTT
CDR3: CASSYAGGEQPQHF
J: TRBJ1-5
V: TRBV6-5
D: -
size: -

DNA: TGTGCCAGCAGCTCCCCGCCCACTAGCCCGGAGCAGTTCTTC
CDR3: CASSSPPTSPEQFF
J: TRBJ2-1
V: TRBV11-2
D: -
size: once

DNA: TGCGCCAGCAGCCAAAGGGGGGGGACAGGGCAGATTCAGCCCCAGCATTTT
CDR3: CASSQRGGTGQIQPQHF
J: TRBJ1-5
V: TRBV4-1
D: TRBD1
size: -

DNA: TGCGCCAGCAGCTTGGACAGGGCAAACTATGGCTACACCTTC
CDR3: CASSLDRANYGYTF
J: TRBJ1-2
V: TRBV5-1
D: -
size: -

DNA: TGTGCCAGCATTAACAGGGGCGGCGAGACCCAGTACTTC
CDR3: CASINRGGETQYF
J: TRBJ2-5
V: TRBV6-6
D: TRBD1
size: few

DNA: TGTGCCAGCAGTCCTGAACAGGGGGCTGGAAACACCATATATTTT
CDR3: CASSPEQGAGNTIYF
J: TRBJ1-3
V: TRBV27
D: TRBD1
size: -

DNA: TGTGCCAGCTCAGGCGACAGGGGGACCCACGAGCAGTACTTC
CDR3: CASSGDRGTHEQYF
J: TRBJ2-7
V: TRBV18
D: TRBD1
size: -

DNA: TGTGCCAGCAGTCCGACTAGCGGGAGTGCAGATACGCAGTATTTT
CDR3: CASSPTSGSADTQYF
J: TRBJ2-3
V: TRBV4-2
D: TRBD2
size: -

DNA: TGCGCCAGCAGCCTCATGGGGGCCCCTCTAGCCAAAAACATTCAGTACTTC
CDR3: CASSLMGAPLAKNIQYF
J: TRBJ2-4
V: TRBV4-1
D: -
size: -

DNA: TGTGCCAGCAGCCGCCAGAAACAGGGTTCTGGAAACACCATATATTTT
CDR3: CASSRQKQGSGNTIYF
J: TRBJ1-3
V: TRBV7-8
D: -
size: -

DNA: TGTGCCAGCAGTTACTCGCCATCTAGTAATTCACCCCTCCACTTT
CDR3: CASSYSPSSNSPLHF
J: TRBJ1-6
V: TRBV6-6
D: -
size: -

DNA: TGCGCCAGCAGCCCGAGGCAAGGACAGGGCTTATCCTACGAGCAGTACTTC
CDR3: CASSPRQGQGLSYEQYF
J: TRBJ2-7
V: TRBV4-1
D: TRBD1
size: few